Below, 30 T cell receptor beta chains from the same sample are listed, as sequenced in a study of blood T cell repertoires in COVID-19. Data came from immunoSEQ multiplex PCR; TCRdb stores just in-frame clones and leaves some out. The table has roughly 71,000 clones, 88% seen once. Source material: peripheral blood. The receptors shown here come from a man aged 45-60 years with acute or convalescent COVID-19.

V and J are TRBV10-1 and TRBJ2-1; 9 nucleotides agree with TRBD2. Germline V gene sequence: CDR1 WNHNN, CDR2 SYGVQD (reference sequence). The CDR3 sequence is 15 residues long. V gave up 0 bases and J gave up 9 bases; unmatched junction bases: 6. The chain's CDR3 is CASSESGRGGREQFF. CDR3 nucleotides: TGCGCCAGCAGTGAGTCCGGGCGGGGGGGCCGTGAGCAGTTCTTC.

V usage is TRBV11-1 and J usage is TRBJ2-1; D is perhaps TRBD1 (6 bases). This CDR3 has 15 amino acids. Trimming pared 5 bases from V and 9 bases from J, leaving 20 bases between. CDR1 and CDR2 from the germline V gene are SGHAT and FQDESV (reference sequence). Here the CDR3 reads CASSPSLYGTLEQFF. The CDR3 DNA follows: TGTGCCAGCAGCCCGAGTCTCTACGGGACACTTGAGCAGTTCTTC.

The chain employs TRBV15 and TRBJ1-5; D perhaps matches TRBD1 (5 bases). CDR1 LNHNV and CDR2 YYDKDF come from the germline V gene (reference sequence). The CDR3 consists of 13 residues. Trimming took off 5 bases at V and 7 bases at J, with 12 bases between the two ends. This CDR3 is CATSSGSSQPQHF. The DNA for the CDR3 is TGTGCCACCAGCTCAGGGTCGAGCCAGCCCCAGCATTTT.

CDR3 sequence: CASSWDSSGNTIYF. In DNA, the CDR3 is TGTGCCAGCAGCTGGGACAGCTCTGGAAACACCATATATTTT. This chain joins TRBV7-2 and TRBJ1-3, with 7 bases fitting TRBD1. The CDR3 length is 14 residues. The trim removed 4 bases at V and 0 bases at J, leaving 0 bases unmatched. Germline-derived CDR1 and CDR2 are SGHTA and FQGNSA.

The chain carries TRBV9 and TRBJ2-1; the match to TRBD2 covers 12 bases. Germline loops: CDR1 SGDLS, CDR2 YYNGEE. The V and J ends lost 1 base and 7 bases, in that order; junction bases with no gene match: 3. The CDR3 spans 15 residues. Here the CDR3 DNA reads TGTGCCAGCAGCGTATCTAGCGGGGGGGCGAATGAGCAGTTCTTC. It yields the protein CASSVSSGGANEQFF.

This chain connects TRBV6-5 to TRBJ2-3; TRBD1 is a possible D gene (6 bases). Deletions cut 5 bases from V and 4 bases from J, with 16 bases between. The CDR3 has 15 amino acids. Germline lookup yields CDR1 MNHEY and CDR2 SVGAGI. The CDR3 region has the DNA TGTGCCAGCAGTAAAAGGACAGCCAGGCCAGATACGCAGTATTTT. It specifies CASSKRTARPDTQYF.

The chain couples TRBV27 to TRBJ2-5; the match to TRBD2 covers 9 bases. The V gene's germline CDR1 is MNHEY and CDR2 SMNVEV (reference sequence). There are 16 residues in the CDR3. V lost 0 bases and J lost 4; bases outside the gene matches: 6. The CDR3 loop reads CASSLSPAGGVETQYF. CDR3 in DNA: TGTGCCAGCAGTTTATCGCCAGCGGGGGGAGTAGAGACCCAGTACTTC.

The chain couples TRBV19 to TRBJ1-1; maybe TRBD1 (6 bases). Germline CDR1 is LNHDA and CDR2 is SQIVND (reference sequence). V was shortened by 3 bases and J by 8 bases, with 16 bases between the two germline ends. The CDR3 has 14 amino acids. The CDR3 DNA is TGTGCCAGTAGTATCGTTGGCAGGGGAAGAGAAGCTTTCTTT. Its translation is CASSIVGRGREAFF.

The V call is TRBV5-1, the J call TRBJ2-4; TRBD1 is a possible D gene (7 bases). Per germline, CDR1 SGHRS and CDR2 YFSETQ. CDR3 length: 16 amino acids. Trimming took 2 bases from V and 0 from J, leaving 12 bases between them. The CDR3 region is CASSLQGRSAKNIQYF. In DNA, the CDR3 is TGCGCCAGCAGCTTACAGGGGAGGTCAGCCAAAAACATTCAGTACTTC. The full variable domain, in which reference TRBV5-1 and TRBJ2-4 provide the parts outside the CDR3, is KAGVTQTPRYLIKTRGQQVTLSCSPISGHRSVSWYQQTPGQGLQFLFEYFSETQRNKGNFPGRFSGRQFSNSRSEMNVSTLELGDSALYLCASSLQGRSAKNIQYFGAGTRLSVL.

The rearrangement joins TRBV2 to TRBJ1-1, with D possibly TRBD1 on 6 matching bases. V gave up 6 bases and J gave up 8 bases, with 10 bases separating them. Germline CDR1 SNHLY, CDR2 FYNNEI. The CDR3 runs 11 residues. The CDR3 region has the DNA TGTGCCAGCAGACCTCAGGGGGAAGCTTTCTTT. As protein: CASRPQGEAFF.

V gene TRBV7-3 combines with J gene TRBJ2-3; D is perhaps TRBD2 (6 bases). The V gene lost 5 bases and the J gene lost 10 bases, with 16 bases spanning the gap. The CDR3 spans 13 residues. Germline V lookup: CDR1 SGHTA, CDR2 FQGTGA. CDR3 loop: CASSPREGGAQYF. CDR3 coding DNA: TGTGCCAGCAGCCCTCGAGAAGGCGGGGCGCAGTATTTT.

The chain couples TRBV7-2 to TRBJ1-1; D perhaps matches TRBD1 (6 bases). Trimming removed 8 bases from V and 1 base from J, with 23 bases in between. Germline CDR1 and CDR2: SGHTA and FQGNSA. The CDR3 is 17 residues long. Written as DNA, the CDR3 is TGTGCCAGCCGTCAGAAAACAGGGTCGAGTAAGAACACTGAAGCTTTCTTT. Its translation: CASRQKTGSSKNTEAFF.

This chain joins TRBV7-2 and TRBJ2-7; D gene ambiguous. V shed 1 base and J shed 6 bases, with 10 bases lying between them. Germline loops: CDR1 SGHTA, CDR2 FQGNSA. CDR3 length: 13 residues. CDR3 sequence: CASSLVSSGEQYF. In nucleotides, the CDR3 is TGTGCCAGCAGCTTAGTAAGCTCGGGCGAGCAGTACTTC.

The chain couples TRBV25-1 to TRBJ1-1, with a weak D call TRBD1 (5 bases). The CDR3 has 12 residues. CDR1 is MGHDK, CDR2 SYGVNS, per germline. V was cut by 3 bases and J by 4 bases, with 6 bases left in between. The CDR3 here is CASSDDSTEAFF. Here the CDR3 DNA reads TGTGCCAGCAGTGACGACAGCACTGAAGCTTTCTTT. Full variable domain (outside the CDR3, taken from reference TRBV25-1 and TRBJ1-1): EADIYQTPRYLVIGTGKKITLECSQTMGHDKMYWYQQDPGMELHLIHYSYGVNSTEKGDLSSESTVSRIRTEHFPLTLESARPSHTSQYLCASSDDSTEAFFGQGTRLTVV.

V is TRBV11-1 and J is TRBJ1-2; 7 bases match TRBD1. Germline CDR1 reads SGHAT; CDR2 reads FQDESV (reference sequence). The CDR3 loop spans 13 amino acids. V shed 4 bases, J shed 6 bases, and the junction held 5 bases outside the gene matches. The CDR3: CASSWDRKHGYTF. In nucleotides, the CDR3 is TGTGCCAGCAGCTGGGACAGAAAACATGGCTACACCTTC.

This clone was counted many times. The chain couples TRBV2 to TRBJ1-1; the D gene is possibly TRBD1 (6 bases). Germline CDR1 is SNHLY and CDR2 is FYNNEI. The CDR3 runs 15 residues. The V gene lost 6 bases and the J gene lost 2 bases, with 16 bases spanning the gap. The CDR3 region is CASRIAGTPNTEAFF. The CDR3, as DNA: TGTGCCAGCAGGATAGCCGGGACACCCAACACTGAAGCTTTCTTT.

The V and J genes are TRBV6-1 and TRBJ1-1; 10 bases agree with TRBD1. Losses at the gene ends were 4 bases for V and 0 bases for J; bases not matched to a gene: 11. This CDR3 is 18 amino acids long. CDR1 is MNHNS and CDR2 is SASEGT in the germline V gene. The CDR3 coding sequence is TGTGCCAGCAGTGGCGCCGGGACAGGGGTAGGGATGAACACTGAAGCTTTCTTT. Its translation: CASSGAGTGVGMNTEAFF.

V gene TRBV30 combines with J gene TRBJ2-7, with 9 nucleotides matching TRBD2. The CDR3 has 14 residues. V gave up 2 bases and J gave up 3 bases; unmatched junction bases: 5. CDR1 GTSNPN and CDR2 SVGIG come from the germline V gene (reference sequence). CDR3: CAWSQPSGDYEQYF. DNA for the CDR3: TGTGCCTGGAGTCAGCCTAGCGGGGACTACGAGCAGTACTTC.

The V and J genes are TRBV19 and TRBJ2-7; possibly TRBD1 for D (5 bases). Deletions cut 4 bases from V and 0 bases from J, with 16 bases between. The CDR3 has 16 residues. Looked up from germline, CDR1 is LNHDA and CDR2 is SQIVND (reference sequence). The CDR3, as DNA: TGTGCCAGTAGTAGGACCGCACAGGATTCCTCCTACGAGCAGTACTTC. Translation gives CASSRTAQDSSYEQYF.

This chain joins TRBV6-1 and TRBJ1-3; D unresolved. The CDR3 covers 13 residues. V lost 3 bases and J lost 0, with 3 bases in between. Germline assignment: CDR1 MNHNS and CDR2 SASEGT. CDR3: CASSDNSGNTIYF. For the CDR3, the DNA is TGTGCCAGCAGTGACAACTCTGGAAACACCATATATTTT.

The V gene is TRBV12-5, the J gene TRBJ2-5; 7 nucleotides match TRBD2. The CDR3 contains 11 residues. Trimming took 4 bases from V and 7 from J; bases not matched to a gene: 0. Germline CDR1 reads LGHNT; CDR2 reads FRNRAP. The CDR3 bases are TGTGCTAGTGGTTCGGGAGGGACCCAGTACTTC. This codes for CASGSGGTQYF.

V gene TRBV7-3 combines with J gene TRBJ2-1, with 7 bases lining up with TRBD1. V lost 5 bases to trimming and J lost 8 bases; unmatched junction nucleotides: 6. The CDR3 covers 13 residues. Germline assignment: CDR1 SGHTA and CDR2 FQGTGA. This CDR3 is CASSRQGFDEQFF. In DNA, the CDR3 is TGTGCCAGCAGCAGACAGGGCTTCGATGAGCAGTTCTTC.

The chain employs TRBV10-1 and TRBJ2-3, with 13 positions matching TRBD2. CDR1 and CDR2 (germline): WNHNN, SYGVQD (reference sequence). The CDR3 is made up of 18 amino acids. After removal of 2 bases from V and 6 bases from J, the junction contained 11 bases not matched to a gene. CDR3 bases: TGCGCCAGCAGTGAGCCAACTTTGACTAGCGGGGGGATGGATACGCAGTATTTT. Translating it yields CASSEPTLTSGGMDTQYF.

V is TRBV14 and J is TRBJ2-3; D may be TRBD1 (6 bases). Germline values: CDR1 SGHDN, CDR2 FVKESK. The CDR3 length is 15 residues. Between the trimmed V and J ends, which lost 0 bases and 3 bases, there was a span of 10 bases. CDR3: CASSQDGQGTDTQYF. CDR3 DNA sequence: TGTGCCAGCAGCCAAGATGGGCAGGGGACAGATACGCAGTATTTT.

This chain connects TRBV12-5 to TRBJ1-5; D gene ambiguous. Germline values: CDR1 LGHNT, CDR2 FRNRAP. Trimming left V 5 bases short and J 4 bases short, with 12 bases between. The CDR3 is made up of 14 amino acids. The CDR3 sequence is CASGTGLGNQPQHF. CDR3 nucleotide sequence: TGTGCTAGTGGTACGGGTCTTGGGAATCAGCCCCAGCATTTT.

The gene calls are TRBV28 and TRBJ1-5, with D hard to call. The V end was cut by 3 bases, the J end by 4 bases, with 10 bases between. This CDR3 has 14 residues. Germline CDR1 and CDR2: MDHEN and SYDVKM. The DNA of the CDR3 is TGTGCCAGCAGTTTTAGGTCGGGGAATCAGCCCCAGCATTTT. Its protein is CASSFRSGNQPQHF.

The chain is built from TRBV7-9 and TRBJ2-7, with 7 bases identical to TRBD2. Germline V lookup: CDR1 SEHNR, CDR2 FQNEAQ (reference sequence). The V gene end was trimmed by 4 bases and the J gene end by 0 bases; junction bases not matched to a gene: 3. The CDR3 runs 14 residues. The chain's CDR3 is CASSWGGDSYEQYF. The CDR3 nucleotides are TGTGCCAGCAGCTGGGGGGGGGACTCCTACGAGCAGTACTTC.

DNA of the CDR3: TGTGCCAGCAGCCTGAGTCAGGGATTAGAAGTTGGGGCCAACGTCCTGACTTTC. Translating gives CASSLSQGLEVGANVLTF. The chain joins TRBV4-2 to TRBJ2-6; possible D gene TRBD1, 5 bases. V was clipped by 4 bases and J by 3 bases, with 19 bases between them. The CDR3 is 18 residues long. CDR1 and CDR2 from the germline V gene are LGHNA and YNFKEQ.

This clone occurred a few times. This rearrangement joins TRBV29-1 to TRBJ1-2; D is perhaps TRBD1 (6 bases). The germline V and J ends were trimmed by 2 bases and 6 bases, with 10 bases remaining between them. Germline CDR1 reads SQVTM; CDR2 reads ANQGSEA. The CDR3 length is 12 residues. For the CDR3, the DNA is TGCAGCGTTGAATCGGCAGGGGATGGCTACACCTTC. Protein: CSVESAGDGYTF.

The chain employs TRBV5-1 and TRBJ2-4; 9 nucleotides agree with TRBD2. Germline CDR1 and CDR2: SGHRS and YFSETQ. Trimming at V came to 0 bases and at J to 9 bases, leaving 13 bases not matched to a gene. CDR3 size: 17 residues. CDR3 sequence reads: CASSLEGSQSGGSIQYF. Written as DNA, the CDR3 is TGCGCCAGCAGCTTGGAAGGGTCTCAAAGCGGGGGGAGCATTCAGTACTTC.